Relative to its sample, the clone carrying this TCR beta chain is medium-sized. As yet, its antigen is unknown. Study results and limitations: Tumor memory CD4+ T cell TCR gene usage clustered with blood and lymph node memory CD4+ cells and lymph node naive CD4+ cells. Tumor-infiltrating Treg TCR alpha and beta sequences overlapped most with tumor naive CD4+ T cells, then blood naive.

CDR3 size: 14 residues. The V gene lost 5 bases and the J gene lost 9 bases, with 19 bases spanning the gap. CD25-based Treg depletion was applied to purified naive CD4+ T cells. Adaptor-ligated barcode primers were used to amplify TRBV12-4/TRBJ1-2 clonotypes. In TCRdb, the multiplex PCR reads were re-called with MiXCR into one record per CDR3 protein. The table records over a thousand distinct CDR3 sequences, roughly 15% of them present only once. The receptor was isolated from a female donor with breast cancer. The specimen sequenced was naive CD4+ T cells sorted from blood. Subset denoted: naive CD4+ T cells, CD4+CD45RA+CD25-. The rearrangement joins TRBV12-3 or TRBV12-4 to TRBJ1-2; perhaps TRBD1 as D (5 bases). In DNA, the CDR3 is TGTGCCAGCAGTACCAACGACAGAGATGGGAGCTACACCTTC. Encoded protein: CASSTNDRDGSYTF.